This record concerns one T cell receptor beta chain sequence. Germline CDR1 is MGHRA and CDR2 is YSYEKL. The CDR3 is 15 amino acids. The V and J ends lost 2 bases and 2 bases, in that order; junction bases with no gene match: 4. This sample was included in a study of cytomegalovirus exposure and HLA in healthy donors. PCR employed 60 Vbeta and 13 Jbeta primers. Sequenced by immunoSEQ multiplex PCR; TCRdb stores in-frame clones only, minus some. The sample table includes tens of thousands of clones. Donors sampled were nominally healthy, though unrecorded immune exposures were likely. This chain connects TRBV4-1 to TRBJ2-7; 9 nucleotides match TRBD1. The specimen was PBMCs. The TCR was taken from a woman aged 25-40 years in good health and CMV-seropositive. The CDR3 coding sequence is TGCGCCAGCAGCCAAACCGGGACAGGGACCTACGAGCAGTACTTC. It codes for CASSQTGTGTYEQYF.